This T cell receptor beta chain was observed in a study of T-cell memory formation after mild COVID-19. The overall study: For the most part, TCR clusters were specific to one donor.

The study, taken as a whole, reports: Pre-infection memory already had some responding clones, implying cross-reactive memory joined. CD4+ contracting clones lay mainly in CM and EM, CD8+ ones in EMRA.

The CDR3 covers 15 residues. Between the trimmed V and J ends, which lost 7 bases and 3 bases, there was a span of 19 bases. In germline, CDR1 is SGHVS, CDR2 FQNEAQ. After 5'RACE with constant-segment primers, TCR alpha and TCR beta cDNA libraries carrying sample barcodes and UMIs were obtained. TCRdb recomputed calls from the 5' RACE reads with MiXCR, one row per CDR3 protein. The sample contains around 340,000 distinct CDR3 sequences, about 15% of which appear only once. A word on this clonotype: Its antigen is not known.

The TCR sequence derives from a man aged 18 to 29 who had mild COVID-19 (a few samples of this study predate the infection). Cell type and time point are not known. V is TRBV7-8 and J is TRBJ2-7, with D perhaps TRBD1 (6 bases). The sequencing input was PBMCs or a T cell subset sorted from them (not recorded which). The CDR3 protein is CASTPGHFGGYEQYV. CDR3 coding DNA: TGTGCCAGCACCCCGGGACACTTCGGTGGCTACGAGCAGTACGTC.